This is a list of T cell receptor beta chains from one sample in a study of cytotoxic CD8 clonotypes in ibrutinib-treated CLL. Measured with immunoSEQ multiplex PCR; TCRdb has only the in-frame clones, and not every one. In the table there are approximately 200,000 clones, over 60% of which are singletons. The source was PBMCs, collected after 24 months of ibrutinib treatment. The receptors were sampled from a human donor with chronic lymphocytic leukemia. The CDR3 runs from the conserved cysteine through the conserved F or W. A D gene is named only where the DNA matches it firmly. Where a row states a size, it is once, few, many or the class of an expanded clone; other rows omit it.

v_call: TRBV19; clone_size: once; d_call: .; j_call: TRBJ2-5; cdr3_aa: CASKRGGQETQYF; cdr3_nt: TGTGCCAGTAAAAGAGGAGGCCAAGAGACCCAGTACTTC
v_call: TRBV5-4; clone_size: once; d_call: .; j_call: TRBJ2-7; cdr3_aa: CASRKTDSYEQYF; cdr3_nt: TGTGCCAGCAGGAAAACGGACTCCTACGAGCAGTACTTC
v_call: TRBV18; clone_size: .; d_call: .; j_call: TRBJ2-1; cdr3_aa: CASSPPLREQFF; cdr3_nt: TGTGCCAGCTCACCACCCTTGCGTGAGCAGTTCTTC
v_call: TRBV7-7; clone_size: few; d_call: .; j_call: TRBJ2-1; cdr3_aa: CASSLDNNNEQFF; cdr3_nt: TGTGCCAGCAGCTTAGACAACAACAATGAGCAGTTCTTC
v_call: TRBV29-1; clone_size: .; d_call: .; j_call: TRBJ2-1; cdr3_aa: CSVEVGFDEQFF; cdr3_nt: TGCAGCGTTGAGGTTGGTTTTGATGAGCAGTTCTTC
v_call: TRBV30; clone_size: few; d_call: TRBD1; j_call: TRBJ1-2; cdr3_aa: CAWSYGQGVLFGYTF; cdr3_nt: TGTGCCTGGAGTTATGGACAGGGGGTTCTCTTTGGCTACACCTTC
v_call: TRBV29-1; clone_size: .; d_call: TRBD2; j_call: TRBJ2-1; cdr3_aa: CSVGVLAGFPQHNEQFF; cdr3_nt: TGCAGCGTGGGGGTTCTAGCGGGATTTCCCCAGCACAATGAGCAGTTCTTC
v_call: TRBV6-5; clone_size: few; d_call: .; j_call: TRBJ1-5; cdr3_aa: CASSMYSNQPQHF; cdr3_nt: TGTGCCAGCAGCATGTATAGCAATCAGCCCCAGCATTTT
v_call: TRBV9; clone_size: .; d_call: .; j_call: TRBJ2-5; cdr3_aa: CASSVGFGGDLGETQYF; cdr3_nt: TGTGCCAGCAGCGTAGGGTTTGGGGGCGATCTTGGGGAGACCCAGTACTTC
v_call: TRBV27; clone_size: .; d_call: TRBD1; j_call: TRBJ2-5; cdr3_aa: CASSLGQGQETQYF; cdr3_nt: TGTGCCAGCAGTCTGGGACAGGGCCAAGAGACCCAGTACTTC
v_call: TRBV12-5; clone_size: once; d_call: .; j_call: TRBJ2-7; cdr3_aa: CASGKIVSGTYEQYF; cdr3_nt: TGTGCTAGTGGCAAAATAGTTAGCGGAACCTACGAGCAGTACTTC
v_call: TRBV7-2; clone_size: once; d_call: .; j_call: TRBJ1-2; cdr3_aa: CASSLEGLGYTF; cdr3_nt: TGTGCCAGCAGCTTAGAAGGTCTTGGCTACACCTTC
v_call: TRBV15; clone_size: .; d_call: .; j_call: TRBJ1-4; cdr3_aa: CATSRDPGRWANEKLFF; cdr3_nt: TGTGCCACCAGCAGAGACCCGGGACGGTGGGCAAATGAAAAACTGTTTTTT
v_call: TRBV21-1; clone_size: few; d_call: .; j_call: TRBJ2-7; cdr3_aa: CASSKAYAGVHEQYF; cdr3_nt: TGTGCCAGCAGCAAAGCGTACGCAGGGGTACACGAGCAGTACTTC
v_call: TRBV7-9; clone_size: .; d_call: .; j_call: TRBJ2-4; cdr3_aa: CASSGGVANIQYF; cdr3_nt: TGTGCCAGCAGCGGGGGAGTCGCTAACATTCAGTACTTC
v_call: TRBV6-1; clone_size: few; d_call: .; j_call: TRBJ2-1; cdr3_aa: CASSETGFSYNEQFF; cdr3_nt: TGTGCCAGCAGTGAAACCGGATTCTCCTACAATGAGCAGTTCTTC
v_call: TRBV2; clone_size: .; d_call: TRBD2; j_call: TRBJ2-1; cdr3_aa: CASRLPGLGGYNEQFF; cdr3_nt: TGTGCCAGCAGATTACCGGGACTAGGGGGTTACAATGAGCAGTTCTTC
v_call: TRBV19; clone_size: .; d_call: TRBD2; j_call: TRBJ2-2; cdr3_aa: CASASGRAYTGELFF; cdr3_nt: TGTGCCAGTGCAAGCGGGAGGGCTTACACCGGGGAGCTGTTTTTT
v_call: TRBV9; clone_size: once; d_call: TRBD2; j_call: TRBJ2-3; cdr3_aa: CASSPPHGGGTDTQYF; cdr3_nt: TGTGCCAGCAGCCCACCACATGGGGGGGGAACAGATACGCAGTATTTT
v_call: TRBV9; clone_size: .; d_call: TRBD2; j_call: TRBJ2-1; cdr3_aa: CASSVVSGLAGGSHYNEQFF; cdr3_nt: TGTGCCAGCAGCGTAGTTTCGGGACTAGCGGGAGGGAGTCACTACAATGAGCAGTTCTTC
v_call: TRBV7-3; clone_size: .; d_call: TRBD1; j_call: TRBJ1-2; cdr3_aa: CASSTRTGSYGYTF; cdr3_nt: TGTGCCAGCAGCACCCGGACAGGAAGCTATGGCTACACCTTC
v_call: TRBV4-1; clone_size: .; d_call: .; j_call: TRBJ2-7; cdr3_aa: CASSQQRGGTYEQYF; cdr3_nt: TGCGCCAGCAGCCAGCAGAGGGGGGGGACCTACGAGCAGTACTTC
v_call: TRBV7-9; clone_size: .; d_call: .; j_call: TRBJ1-1; cdr3_aa: CASSFSQNTEAFF; cdr3_nt: TGTGCCAGCAGCTTTTCCCAGAACACTGAAGCTTTCTTT
v_call: TRBV6-1; clone_size: few; d_call: TRBD1; j_call: TRBJ2-3; cdr3_aa: CASSDRQGVRRDTQYF; cdr3_nt: TGTGCCAGCAGTGACAGACAGGGGGTCCGGAGAGATACGCAGTATTTT
v_call: TRBV4-3; clone_size: few; d_call: .; j_call: TRBJ2-2; cdr3_aa: CASSQGTLRGELFF; cdr3_nt: TGCGCCAGCAGCCAAGGGACTTTACGAGGGGAGCTGTTTTTT
v_call: TRBV27; clone_size: .; d_call: .; j_call: TRBJ1-5; cdr3_aa: CASSLGSFSQPQHF; cdr3_nt: TGTGCCAGCAGTTTAGGAAGTTTCTCTCAGCCCCAGCATTTT
v_call: TRBV15; clone_size: .; d_call: .; j_call: TRBJ2-1; cdr3_aa: CATSSPTGFQALHNEQFF; cdr3_nt: TGTGCCACCAGCTCTCCAACAGGTTTTCAGGCCCTGCACAATGAGCAGTTCTTC
v_call: TRBV4-3; clone_size: .; d_call: TRBD1; j_call: TRBJ2-7; cdr3_aa: CASSQAPDPGTEPYEQYF; cdr3_nt: TGCGCCAGCAGCCAAGCACCGGACCCCGGGACAGAACCCTACGAGCAGTACTTC
v_call: TRBV6-5; clone_size: .; d_call: .; j_call: TRBJ2-3; cdr3_aa: CASSKRGLPLDTQYF; cdr3_nt: TGTGCCAGCAGTAAAAGGGGACTCCCTCTAGATACGCAGTATTTT